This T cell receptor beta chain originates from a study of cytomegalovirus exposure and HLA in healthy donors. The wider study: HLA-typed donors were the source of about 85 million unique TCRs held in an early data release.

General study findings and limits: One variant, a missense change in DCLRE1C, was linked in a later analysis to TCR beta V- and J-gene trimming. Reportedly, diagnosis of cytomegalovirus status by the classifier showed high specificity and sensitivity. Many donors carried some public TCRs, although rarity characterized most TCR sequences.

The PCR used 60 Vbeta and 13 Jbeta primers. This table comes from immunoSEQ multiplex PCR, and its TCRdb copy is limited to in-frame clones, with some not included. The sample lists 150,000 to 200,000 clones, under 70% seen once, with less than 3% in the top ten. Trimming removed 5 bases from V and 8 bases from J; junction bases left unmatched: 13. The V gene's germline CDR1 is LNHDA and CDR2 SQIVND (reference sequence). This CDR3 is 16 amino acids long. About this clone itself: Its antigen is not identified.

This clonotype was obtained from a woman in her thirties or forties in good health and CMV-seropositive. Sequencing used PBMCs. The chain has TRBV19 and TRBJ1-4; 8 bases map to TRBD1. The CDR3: CASSPRLGQEMEKLFF. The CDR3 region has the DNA TGTGCCAGTAGTCCCCGGTTGGGACAGGAGATGGAAAAACTGTTTTTT. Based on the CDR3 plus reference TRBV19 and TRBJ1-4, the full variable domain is DGGITQSPKYLFRKEGQNVTLSCEQNLNHDAMYWYRQDPGQGLRLIYYSQIVNDFQKGDIAEGYSVSREKKESFPLTVTSAQKNPTAFYLCASSPRLGQEMEKLFFGSGTQLSVL.